Below are 12 T cell receptor beta chains sequenced from a single sample in a study of blood T cell repertoires in COVID-19. Clones were read by immunoSEQ multiplex PCR, and TCRdb kept only the in-frame ones, dropping some. This table holds under 300,000 clones, roughly nine tenths found once. Sequences were obtained from PBMCs or T cells enriched from blood (not recorded which). These receptors came from a human donor in a cohort exposed to, infected with or recovered from COVID-19 (not recorded which). The donor label of this sample is uncertain.

The chain carries TRBV6-5 and TRBJ1-3; D might be TRBD1 (5 bases). V lost 10 bases, J lost 4 bases, and 14 bases lay in between. CDR3 size: 13 residues. Germline CDR1 reads MNHEY; CDR2 reads SVGAGI. The CDR3 nucleotides read TGTGCCATCTCCCCCCGACAGGGAAACACCATATATTTT. Its translation is CAISPRQGNTIYF.

The rearrangement links TRBV4-1 to TRBJ2-7; TRBD1 aligns across 8 bases. V gave up 3 bases and J gave up 1 base; unmatched junction bases: 8. From germline, CDR1 is MGHRA and CDR2 YSYEKL. CDR3 size: 16 residues. The CDR3 nucleotides read TGCGCCAGCAGCCAGCCTGGACGGACAGGGTCCTACGAGCAGTACTTC. This translates into CASSQPGRTGSYEQYF.

The V call is TRBV27, the J call TRBJ1-2; perhaps TRBD1 as D (6 bases). Germline V gene data show CDR1 as MNHEY and CDR2 as SMNVEV (reference sequence). Trimming left V 4 bases short and J 2 bases short, with 8 bases between. The CDR3 consists of 13 residues. The CDR3 loop reads CASSSGANYGYTF. CDR3 in DNA: TGTGCCAGCAGTTCAGGGGCGAACTATGGCTACACCTTC.

The gene calls are TRBV11-2 and TRBJ2-3, with no clear D. The CDR3 loop spans 12 amino acids. Germline CDR1 SGHAT, CDR2 FQNNGV. With 5 bases removed from V and 5 bases from J, the gap between germline ends came to 8 bases. The DNA of the CDR3 is TGTGCCAGCAGCCGTTCGGGAGATACGCAGTATTTT. Its protein product is CASSRSGDTQYF.

This clone was counted between two and nine times. The chain employs TRBV5-3 and TRBJ2-7; no definite D call. TRBV5-3 is annotated as an ORF whose role is uncertain. Between the trimmed V and J ends, which lost 2 bases and 4 bases, there was a span of 16 bases. This CDR3 region has 15 residues. This chain's CDR3 is CARSLPRLRRYEQYF. In nucleotides, the CDR3 is TGTGCCAGAAGCTTACCGAGGCTAAGGAGATACGAGCAGTACTTC.

The chain couples TRBV27 to TRBJ1-1; unclear D gene. Between the trimmed V and J ends, which lost 5 bases and 2 bases, there was a span of 12 bases. CDR1 is MNHEY, CDR2 SMNVEV, per germline (reference sequence). This CDR3 is 14 amino acids long. The CDR3 loop is CASSPRGGNTEAFF. The CDR3 DNA is TGTGCCAGCAGTCCCCGTGGCGGAAACACTGAAGCTTTCTTT.

V usage is TRBV7-6 and J usage is TRBJ1-2; 8 bases are shared with TRBD1. The V and J ends lost 3 bases and 8 bases, in that order; junction bases with no gene match: 5. This CDR3 has 13 residues. From germline, CDR1 is SGHVS and CDR2 FNYEAQ. CDR3 amino acids: CASSFQGADGYTF. In DNA, the CDR3 is TGTGCCAGCAGCTTTCAGGGGGCGGACGGCTACACCTTC.

The chain couples TRBV27 to TRBJ2-3; 9 bases are shared with TRBD2. Germline V lookup: CDR1 MNHEY, CDR2 SMNVEV (reference sequence). Unmatched junction bases numbered 8, after V lost 0 bases and J lost 1 base. The CDR3 spans 18 residues. The CDR3 coding sequence is TGTGCCAGCAGTTTATCGAGGGCTAGCGGGGAAGGCACAGATACGCAGTATTTT. Residues: CASSLSRASGEGTDTQYF.

V gene TRBV9 combines with J gene TRBJ2-3, with 9 bases that match TRBD2. CDR3 length: 16 residues. The V gene's germline CDR1 is SGDLS and CDR2 YYNGEE. V was pared by 0 bases and J by 1 base, with 3 bases of the junction left unmatched. The CDR3 sequence is CASSVDGGGGTDTQYF. The CDR3 DNA follows: TGTGCCAGCAGCGTAGACGGCGGGGGGGGCACAGATACGCAGTATTTT.

This clone has just a few counts. The chain combines TRBV4-1 with TRBJ2-1; 8 bases are a match to TRBD1. In germline, CDR1 is MGHRA, CDR2 YSYEKL. With V trimmed by 3 bases and J by 8 bases, 6 bases remained unmatched. The CDR3 spans 14 residues. CDR3 sequence (DNA): TGCGCCAGCAGCCACCAGGGGGCTGAAGATGAGCAGTTCTTC. Protein sequence: CASSHQGAEDEQFF.

The chain combines TRBV6-5 with TRBJ2-7; possible D gene TRBD1, 6 bases. The CDR3 loop spans 15 amino acids. Germline values: CDR1 MNHEY, CDR2 SVGAGI. The germline V and J ends were trimmed by 6 bases and 0 bases, with 15 bases remaining between them. The chain's CDR3 is CASSRRDIVSYEQYF. The CDR3 nucleotides read TGTGCCAGCAGCCGCCGGGACATAGTCTCCTACGAGCAGTACTTC.

The J gene is TRBJ2-7, the V gene TRBV28, with 10 bases aligning to TRBD1. The V gene end was trimmed by 5 bases and the J gene end by 5 bases; junction bases not matched to a gene: 9. Germline values: CDR1 MDHEN, CDR2 SYDVKM. This CDR3 comprises 15 residues. The CDR3 here is CASSGAGQGYHEQYF. The CDR3 bases are TGTGCCAGCAGTGGCGCGGGACAGGGGTACCACGAGCAGTACTTC.